One T cell receptor beta chain is described in this entry. The same CDR3 is also encoded by other DNA sequences in this sample. The sample comes from a study of cytomegalovirus exposure and HLA in healthy donors. It was with 60 Vbeta and 13 Jbeta primers that the PCR ran. The repertoire was sequenced with immunoSEQ multiplex PCR; TCRdb's copy has only in-frame clones and lacks some. The sample carries fewer than 200,000 clones, roughly 80% recorded once. Sequenced: PBMCs. This sequence originates from a male donor in good health and CMV-seronegative.

CDR3 nucleotide sequence: TGCAGTGCTAGGGGGGGCACTGAAGCTTTCTTT. Translation: CSARGGTEAFF. The chain combines TRBV20-1 with TRBJ1-1, with TRBD1 as a possible D gene (5 bases). The ends were cut back, 3 bases at V and 4 bases at J, with 6 bases in the middle. This CDR3 has 11 amino acids. Per germline, CDR1 DFQATT and CDR2 SNEGSKA (reference sequence).